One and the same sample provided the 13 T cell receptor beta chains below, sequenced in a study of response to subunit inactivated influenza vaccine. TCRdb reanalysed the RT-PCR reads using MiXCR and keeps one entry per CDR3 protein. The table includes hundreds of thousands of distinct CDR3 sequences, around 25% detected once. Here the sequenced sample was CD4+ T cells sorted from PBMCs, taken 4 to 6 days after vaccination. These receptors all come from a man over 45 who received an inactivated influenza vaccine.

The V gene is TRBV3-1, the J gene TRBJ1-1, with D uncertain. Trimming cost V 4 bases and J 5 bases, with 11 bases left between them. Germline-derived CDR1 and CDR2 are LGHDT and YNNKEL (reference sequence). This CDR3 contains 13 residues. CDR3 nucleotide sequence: TGTGCCAGCAGCCGAAAGGGAGGTACTGAAGCTTTCTTT. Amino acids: CASSRKGGTEAFF. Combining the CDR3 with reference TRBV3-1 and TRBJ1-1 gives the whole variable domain DTAVSQTPKYLVTQMGNDKSIKCEQNLGHDTMYWYKQDSKKFLKIMFSYNNKELIINETVPNRFSPKSPDKAHLNLHINSLELGDSAVYFCASSRKGGTEAFFGQGTRLTVV.

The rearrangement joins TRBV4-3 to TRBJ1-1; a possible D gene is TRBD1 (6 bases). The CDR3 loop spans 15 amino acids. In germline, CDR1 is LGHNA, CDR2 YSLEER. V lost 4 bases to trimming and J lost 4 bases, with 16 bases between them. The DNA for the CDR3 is TGCGCCAGCAGCCCTGCCGGGGGGCGGATCACTGAAGCTTTCTTT. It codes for CASSPAGGRITEAFF.

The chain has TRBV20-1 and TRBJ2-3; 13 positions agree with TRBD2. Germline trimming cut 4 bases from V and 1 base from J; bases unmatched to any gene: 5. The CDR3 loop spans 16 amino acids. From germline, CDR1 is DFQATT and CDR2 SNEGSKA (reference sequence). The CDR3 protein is CSAKLAGGPRTDTQYF. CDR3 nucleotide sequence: TGCAGTGCTAAACTAGCGGGAGGGCCTCGCACAGATACGCAGTATTTT.

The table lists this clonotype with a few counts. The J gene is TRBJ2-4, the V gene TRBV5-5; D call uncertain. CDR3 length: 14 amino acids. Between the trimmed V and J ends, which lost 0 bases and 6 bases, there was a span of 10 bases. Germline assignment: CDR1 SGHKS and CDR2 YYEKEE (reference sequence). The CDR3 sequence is CASSLAYIGNIQYF. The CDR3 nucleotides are TGTGCCAGCAGCTTGGCCTACATAGGAAACATTCAGTACTTC.

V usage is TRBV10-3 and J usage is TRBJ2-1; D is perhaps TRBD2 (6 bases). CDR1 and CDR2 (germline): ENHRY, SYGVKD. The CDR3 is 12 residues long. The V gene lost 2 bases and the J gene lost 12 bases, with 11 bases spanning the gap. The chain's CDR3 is CAISEPGRGQFF. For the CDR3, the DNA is TGTGCCATCAGTGAGCCCGGGAGAGGGCAGTTCTTC.

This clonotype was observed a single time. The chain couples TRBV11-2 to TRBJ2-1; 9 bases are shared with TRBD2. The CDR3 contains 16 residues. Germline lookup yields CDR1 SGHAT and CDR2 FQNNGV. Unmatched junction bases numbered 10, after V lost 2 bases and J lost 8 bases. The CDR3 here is CASSLPLAGLQYEQFF. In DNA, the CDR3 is TGTGCCAGCAGCTTACCCCTAGCGGGGCTTCAATATGAGCAGTTCTTC.

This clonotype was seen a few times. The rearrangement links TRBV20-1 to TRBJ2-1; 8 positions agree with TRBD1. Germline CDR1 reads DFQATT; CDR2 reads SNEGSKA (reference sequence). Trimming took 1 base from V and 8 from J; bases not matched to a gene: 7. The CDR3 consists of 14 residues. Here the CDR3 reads CSARAGGAYYEQFF. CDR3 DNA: TGCAGTGCTAGAGCAGGGGGCGCGTATTATGAGCAGTTCTTC.

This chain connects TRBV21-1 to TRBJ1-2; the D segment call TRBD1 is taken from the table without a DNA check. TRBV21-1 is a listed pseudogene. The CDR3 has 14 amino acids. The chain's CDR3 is CASSKGQGAFSYTF. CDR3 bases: TGTGCCAGCAGCAAGGGACAGGGGGCGTTTAGCTACACCTTC.

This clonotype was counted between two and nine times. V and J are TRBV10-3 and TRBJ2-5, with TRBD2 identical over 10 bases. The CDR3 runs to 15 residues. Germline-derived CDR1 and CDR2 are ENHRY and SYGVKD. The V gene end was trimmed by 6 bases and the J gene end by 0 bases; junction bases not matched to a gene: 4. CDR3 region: CAISATSGYQETQYF. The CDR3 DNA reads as TGTGCCATCAGCGCGACTAGCGGGTACCAAGAGACCCAGTACTTC.

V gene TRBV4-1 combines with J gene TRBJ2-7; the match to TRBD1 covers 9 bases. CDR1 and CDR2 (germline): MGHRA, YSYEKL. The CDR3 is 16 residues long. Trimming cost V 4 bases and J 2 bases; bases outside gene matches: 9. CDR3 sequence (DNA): TGCGCCAGCAGCCCTCTACCGGACAGGGGCCCCTACGAGCAGTACTTC. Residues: CASSPLPDRGPYEQYF.

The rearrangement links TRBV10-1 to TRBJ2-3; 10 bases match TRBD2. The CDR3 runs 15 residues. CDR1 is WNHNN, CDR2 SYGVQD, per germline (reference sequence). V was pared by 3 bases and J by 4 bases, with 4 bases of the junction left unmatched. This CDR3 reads CASSEKRGGADTQYF. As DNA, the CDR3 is TGCGCCAGCAGTGAAAAGCGGGGGGGTGCAGATACGCAGTATTTT.

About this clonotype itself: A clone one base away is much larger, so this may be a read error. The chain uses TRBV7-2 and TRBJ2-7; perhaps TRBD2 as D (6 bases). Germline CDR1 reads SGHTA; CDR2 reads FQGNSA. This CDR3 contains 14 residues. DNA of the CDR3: TGTGCCAGCAGCGTAGCTGCGGGAAACTACGAGCAGTACTTC. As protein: CASSVAAGNYEQYF.

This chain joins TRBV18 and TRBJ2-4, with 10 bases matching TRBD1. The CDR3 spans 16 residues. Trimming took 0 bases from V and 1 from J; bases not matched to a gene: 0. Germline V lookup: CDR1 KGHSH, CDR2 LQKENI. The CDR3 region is CASSPPGQGAKNIQYF. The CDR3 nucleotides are TGTGCCAGCTCACCACCGGGACAGGGGGCCAAAAACATTCAGTACTTC.